These T cell receptor beta chains were read from a single sample in a study of response to subunit inactivated influenza vaccine. TCRdb passed the RT-PCR reads through MiXCR, listing each CDR3 protein once. This table has 500,000 to 550,000 distinct CDR3 sequences, around 25% appearing once. This sample also appeared in a second study, on T cells expressing NK-cell markers.

The material sequenced was CD4+ T cells sorted from PBMCs, taken roughly 12 days after vaccination. The receptors here all came from a man aged 45-65 years who received an inactivated influenza vaccine. Both conserved end residues are part of each CDR3. D genes are given only for firm matches. Rows give clone size only sometimes, using once, few, many, or a class for an expanded clone.

clone size	D gene	CDR3 length	V gene	J gene	CDR3 protein	CDR3 DNA
NA	NA	12	TRBV12-3/TRBV12-4	TRBJ2-5	CASSSPGRESYF	TGTGCCAGCAGTTCCCCGGGCAGGGAATCGTACTTC
few	NA	15	TRBV6-5	TRBJ2-7	CASSYSGDRSYEQYF	TGTGCCAGCAGTTACTCCGGAGACAGATCCTACGAGCAGTACTTC
few	TRBD1	15	TRBV25-1	TRBJ2-3	CASSDRGTFTDTQYF	TGTGCCAGCAGTGACAGGGGGACCTTCACAGATACGCAGTATTTT
NA	NA	14	TRBV5-1	TRBJ2-5	CASSIKGGGETQYF	TGCGCCAGCAGCATAAAAGGAGGGGGAGAGACCCAGTACTTC
NA	NA	15	TRBV11-2	TRBJ2-7	CASSSFRGNSYEQYF	TGTGCCAGCAGCTCTTTTCGGGGAAACTCCTACGAGCAGTACTTC
few	NA	13	TRBV9	TRBJ2-7	CASSVDHGWEQYF	TGTGCCAGCAGCGTAGATCACGGTTGGGAGCAGTACTTC
few	TRBD2	14	TRBV29-1	TRBJ2-2	CSVGSGGSTGQLFF	TGCAGCGTTGGTAGCGGGGGGTCCACCGGGCAGCTGTTTTTT
few	NA	16	TRBV28	TRBJ1-5	CASSLFRRYSNQPQHF	TGTGCCAGCAGTTTGTTCCGGAGATATAGCAATCAGCCCCAGCATTTT
many	NA	13	TRBV10-3	TRBJ1-6	CAISESQGWSLHF	TGTGCCATCAGTGAGTCGCAGGGTTGGTCCCTCCACTTT
NA	NA	13	TRBV3-1	TRBJ1-1	CASTAGGNTEAFF	TGTGCCAGCACAGCCGGGGGAAACACTGAAGCTTTCTTT
few	NA	11	TRBV20-1	TRBJ2-1	CSADKSNEQFF	TGCAGTGCTGACAAATCGAATGAGCAGTTCTTC
many	NA	14	TRBV6-1	TRBJ2-7	CASRINGQTYEQYF	TGTGCCAGCAGGATAAACGGACAGACCTACGAGCAGTACTTC
NA	NA	13	TRBV6-1	TRBJ2-3	CASRAGAADTQYF	TGTGCCAGCAGAGCCGGGGCGGCTGATACGCAGTATTTT
few	NA	11	TRBV6-2/TRBV6-3	TRBJ2-2	CARRANGELFF	TGTGCCCGAAGGGCTAACGGGGAGCTGTTTTTT
NA	NA	15	TRBV4-1	TRBJ1-6	CASSQPRGDNSPLHF	TGCGCCAGCAGCCAGCCCCGGGGGGATAATTCACCCCTCCACTTT
few	TRBD2	16	TRBV5-1	TRBJ2-7	CASSLEVGTSGRAVFF	TGCGCCAGCAGCTTGGAGGTCGGGACTAGCGGGAGGGCCGTTTTCTTC
few	TRBD2	15	TRBV12-3/TRBV12-4	TRBJ2-1	CASSNLAGVYNEQFF	TGTGCCAGCAGTAATCTAGCGGGAGTCTACAATGAGCAGTTCTTC
NA	NA	14	TRBV29-1	TRBJ2-7	CSVAGLESSYEQYF	TGCAGCGTTGCCGGCCTGGAGAGCTCCTACGAGCAGTACTTC
few	NA	13	TRBV29-1	TRBJ1-5	CSVRDSGNQPQHF	TGCAGCGTTAGGGACTCCGGCAATCAGCCCCAGCATTTT
NA	TRBD1	18	TRBV20-1	TRBJ2-2	CSARDRGKRQGDPGELFF	TGCAGTGCTAGAGATCGGGGTAAAAGACAGGGAGATCCCGGGGAGCTGTTTTTT
few	NA	16	TRBV11-2	TRBJ2-1	CASSSYRDLGGNEQFF	TGTGCCAGCAGCTCCTACAGGGACCTAGGGGGAAATGAGCAGTTCTTC
NA	NA	17	TRBV6-5	TRBJ2-3	CASSYSHSPLGTDTQYF	TGTGCCAGCAGTTACTCGCACAGCCCCTTAGGCACAGATACGCAGTATTTT
NA	NA	14	TRBV7-9	TRBJ1-2	CAIGGPGANYGYTF	TGTGCAATCGGGGGCCCGGGGGCAAACTATGGCTACACCTTC
NA	NA	15	TRBV7-2	TRBJ2-1	CASSSPTKLYNEQFF	TGTGCCAGCAGCTCCCCGACTAAGCTTTACAATGAGCAGTTCTTC
NA	NA	15	TRBV20-1	TRBJ2-4	CSARAAGLAKNIQYF	TGCAGTGCTAGAGCCGCGGGCCTAGCCAAAAACATTCAGTACTTC
few	TRBD1	15	TRBV7-7	TRBJ2-5	CASSLELDRGETQYF	TGTGCTAGCAGCTTAGAACTGGACAGGGGGGAGACCCAGTACTTC
few	NA	14	TRBV6-5	TRBJ1-4	CASSYSGLNEKLFF	TGTGCCAGCAGTTACTCTGGGCTGAATGAAAAACTGTTTTTT
many	TRBD1	17	TRBV7-8	TRBJ1-5	CASSTKPGQGLNQPQHF	TGTGCCAGCAGCACTAAACCGGGACAGGGTTTGAATCAGCCCCAGCATTTT
few	NA	18	TRBV3-1	TRBJ2-2	CASSPIITPGRNTGELFF	TGTGCCAGCAGCCCCATAATAACACCGGGGCGAAACACCGGGGAGCTGTTTTTT
NA	NA	15	TRBV9	TRBJ2-7	CASSVEAGWSYEQYF	TGTGCCAGCAGCGTAGAGGCAGGTTGGAGCTACGAGCAGTACTTC
few	NA	11	TRBV6-5	TRBJ2-7	CASSYSGVQYF	TGTGCCAGCAGTTATTCGGGCGTTCAGTACTTC
few	NA	11	TRBV2	TRBJ2-5	CASSVFETQYF	TGTGCCAGCAGCGTCTTCGAGACCCAGTACTTC
NA	TRBD2	16	TRBV12-3/TRBV12-4	TRBJ2-5	CASSSVGAGGVWTQYF	TGTGCCAGCAGTTCGGTGGGCGCGGGGGGCGTTTGGACCCAGTACTTC
NA	TRBD1	14	TRBV12-3/TRBV12-4	TRBJ1-1	CASSPADRGTEAFF	TGTGCCAGCAGTCCCGCGGACAGGGGGACTGAAGCTTTCTTT
NA	TRBD1	13	TRBV5-1	TRBJ1-2	CASSSNRDSGYTF	TGCGCCAGCAGCTCGAACCGGGACAGTGGCTACACCTTC
many	TRBD1	15	TRBV10-3	TRBJ1-5	CAIAPGTGDNQPQHF	TGTGCCATCGCTCCCGGGACAGGGGACAATCAGCCCCAGCATTTT
NA	TRBD1	14	TRBV12-3/TRBV12-4	TRBJ2-7	CASSFGTGSYEQYF	TGTGCCAGCAGTTTCGGGACAGGCTCCTACGAGCAGTACTTC
NA	NA	14	TRBV7-9	TRBJ2-1	CASSLTGTHNEQFF	TGTGCCAGCAGCTTAACGGGAACGCACAATGAGCAGTTCTTC
many	NA	13	TRBV7-2	TRBJ2-7	CASSLRQSYEQYF	TGTGCCAGCAGCTTGCGGCAGTCCTACGAGCAGTACTTC
NA	NA	14	TRBV6-1	TRBJ2-7	CASSERVQTYEQYF	TGTGCCAGCAGTGAAAGGGTACAGACCTACGAGCAGTACTTC
NA	NA	16	TRBV20-1	TRBJ2-3	CSARDPGVRSTDTQYF	TGCAGTGCTAGAGATCCGGGCGTTCGGTCTACAGATACGCAGTATTTT
few	NA	15	TRBV9	TRBJ2-3	CASSVGVASTDTQYF	TGTGCCAGCAGCGTAGGCGTAGCAAGCACAGATACGCAGTATTTT
NA	TRBD2	16	TRBV2	TRBJ2-3	CASSEGKGLAGNTQYF	TGTGCCAGCAGTGAGGGGAAGGGACTAGCGGGAAATACGCAGTATTTT
few	TRBD2	17	TRBV12-3/TRBV12-4	TRBJ2-3	CASSFPYQREGRYTQYF	TGTGCCAGCAGTTTTCCGTACCAGCGGGAGGGCCGTTATACGCAGTATTTT
few	NA	13	TRBV9	TRBJ1-2	CASSVEQRNGYTF	TGTGCCAGCAGCGTAGAACAGAGGAATGGCTACACCTTC
NA	NA	15	TRBV18	TRBJ2-5	CASSRLRGLQETQYF	TGTGCCAGCTCACGGTTGCGGGGTCTGCAAGAGACCCAGTACTTC
few	NA	17	TRBV20-1	TRBJ1-5	CSARTGGSGYSNQPQHF	TGCAGTGCTAGAACGGGAGGGTCCGGGTATAGCAATCAGCCCCAGCATTTT
few	NA	12	TRBV7-2	TRBJ2-7	CASSWGLYEQYF	TGTGCCAGCAGCTGGGGCCTCTACGAGCAGTACTTC
few	TRBD1	17	TRBV7-6	TRBJ2-3	CASSVRGQGARTDTQYF	TGTGCCAGCAGCGTACGGGGACAGGGGGCGCGGACAGATACGCAGTATTTT
few	NA	13	TRBV6-6	TRBJ2-3	CASRGHFTDTQYF	TGTGCCAGCAGGGGGCACTTCACAGATACGCAGTATTTT
few	TRBD2	15	TRBV28	TRBJ2-7	CASSLLAGESSEQYF	TGTGCCAGCAGTCTACTAGCGGGAGAAAGTTCCGAGCAGTACTTC
few	NA	13	TRBV7-2	TRBJ2-2	CASSARNTGELFF	TGTGCCAGCAGCGCTAGAAACACCGGGGAGCTGTTTTTT
NA	NA	14	TRBV20-1	TRBJ2-2	CSATPPQNTGELFF	TGCAGTGCTACGCCCCCGCAGAACACCGGGGAGCTGTTTTTT
NA	NA	14	TRBV19	TRBJ2-5	CASSISKGGKTQYF	TGTGCCAGTAGTATAAGTAAGGGAGGAAAGACCCAGTACTTC